This is a list of T cell receptor beta chains from one sample in a study of T cells in Graves' hyperthyroidism and ophthalmopathy. TCRdb used MiXCR to reprocess the multiplex PCR reads, holding one entry per CDR3 protein. Among more than 600,000 distinct CDR3 sequences listed, 16% were seen once. Sequencing was done on a sample of blood. The receptors shown here come from a man aged 18 to 30 with Graves' hyperthyroidism. Both conserved end residues are part of each CDR3. Each record gives: clone size, D gene, J gene, V gene, CDR3 protein, CDR3 DNA. The D gene is left open where the match is weak. Size values are once, few and many counts, or a class for expanded clones, and some rows have none.

size: many; D: .; J: TRBJ1-5; V: TRBV28; CDR3: CATVSWSDQPQHF; DNA: TGTGCCACCGTGTCTTGGAGCGATCAGCCCCAGCATTTT
size: many; D: .; J: TRBJ2-7; V: TRBV11-2; CDR3: CASSLDLDHYEQYF; DNA: TGTGCCAGCAGCTTAGATCTGGATCACTACGAGCAGTACTTC
size: many; D: .; J: TRBJ2-7; V: TRBV18; CDR3: CASSPPRPLSYEQYF; DNA: TGTGCCAGCTCACCACCGAGGCCCCTTTCCTACGAGCAGTACTTC
size: .; D: .; J: TRBJ2-3; V: TRBV12-3/TRBV12-4; CDR3: CASSETGARVTDTQYF; DNA: TGTGCCAGCAGCGAGACCGGGGCCCGGGTCACAGATACGCAGTATTTT
size: .; D: TRBD2; J: TRBJ2-1; V: TRBV27; CDR3: CASSRGTSGLYNEQFF; DNA: TGTGCCAGCAGTAGGGGGACTAGCGGGCTCTACAATGAGCAGTTCTTC
size: many; D: .; J: TRBJ2-7; V: TRBV18; CDR3: CASSPWDQSSYEQYF; DNA: TGTGCCAGCTCCCCTTGGGACCAAAGCTCCTACGAGCAGTACTTC
size: many; D: .; J: TRBJ1-1; V: TRBV2; CDR3: CASAVVPGDTEAFF; DNA: TGTGCCAGCGCCGTCGTGCCGGGTGATACTGAAGCTTTCTTT
size: .; D: .; J: TRBJ1-1; V: TRBV6-2/TRBV6-3; CDR3: CASSYAEMNTEAFF; DNA: TGTGCCAGCAGTTACGCAGAGATGAACACTGAAGCTTTCTTT
size: many; D: .; J: TRBJ2-1; V: TRBV20-1; CDR3: CSARGRGGSSYNEQFF; DNA: TGCAGTGCTAGAGGTCGTGGGGGGAGCTCCTACAATGAGCAGTTCTTC
size: few; D: .; J: TRBJ1-2; V: TRBV6-5; CDR3: CASSYWGTRHNYGYTF; DNA: TGTGCCAGCAGTTACTGGGGGACTCGACATAACTATGGCTACACCTTC
size: .; D: TRBD2; J: TRBJ2-3; V: TRBV6-1; CDR3: CASGPGLAGSTDTQYF; DNA: TGTGCCAGCGGCCCGGGACTAGCGGGGAGCACAGATACGCAGTATTTT
size: few; D: TRBD2; J: TRBJ2-7; V: TRBV5-5; CDR3: CASSSGTSGRVSYEQYF; DNA: TGTGCCAGCAGCTCCGGGACTAGCGGGAGGGTTTCCTACGAGCAGTACTTC
size: once; D: TRBD2; J: TRBJ2-2; V: TRBV15; CDR3: CATSRGGSGRYKRTGELFF; DNA: TGTGCCACCAGCAGAGGGGGTAGCGGGAGGTACAAACGAACCGGGGAGCTGTTTTTT
size: .; D: .; J: TRBJ1-1; V: TRBV5-1; CDR3: CASWGQTGTEAFF; DNA: TGCGCCAGTTGGGGGCAAACCGGCACTGAAGCTTTCTTT
size: many; D: .; J: TRBJ1-1; V: TRBV12-3/TRBV12-4; CDR3: CASNSPGNEAFF; DNA: TGTGCCAGTAACAGCCCAGGGAATGAAGCTTTCTTT
size: many; D: TRBD1; J: TRBJ1-4; V: TRBV10-2; CDR3: CASSESTRGREKLFF; DNA: TGCGCCAGCAGTGAGTCGACGAGGGGGCGGGAAAAACTGTTTTTT
size: .; D: .; J: TRBJ2-5; V: TRBV29-1; CDR3: CSGGPGETQYF; DNA: TGCAGCGGGGGACCGGGAGAGACCCAGTACTTC
size: .; D: .; J: TRBJ2-3; V: TRBV5-1; CDR3: CASSTGPGTDTQYF; DNA: TGCGCCAGCAGCACGGGGCCAGGCACGGATACGCAGTATTTT
size: few; D: .; J: TRBJ1-6; V: TRBV2; CDR3: CATRGGFSRSPLHF; DNA: TGTGCCACCCGAGGCGGGTTTAGTCGATCACCCCTCCACTTT
size: many; D: TRBD2; J: TRBJ2-2; V: TRBV9; CDR3: CASRGLAGGPNTGELFF; DNA: TGTGCCAGCAGGGGACTAGCGGGAGGGCCGAACACCGGGGAGCTGTTTTTT
size: .; D: .; J: TRBJ2-4; V: TRBV28; CDR3: CASSPRGPSDIQYF; DNA: TGTGCCAGCAGCCCCCGGGGACCGTCGGACATTCAGTACTTC
size: .; D: .; J: TRBJ2-1; V: TRBV12-3/TRBV12-4; CDR3: CASLDPLVWEQFF; DNA: TGTGCCAGCCTTGATCCACTGGTATGGGAGCAGTTCTTC
size: many; D: .; J: TRBJ1-2; V: TRBV30; CDR3: CAWTPGGGGVNYGYTF; DNA: TGTGCCTGGACCCCGGGTGGCGGGGGAGTAAACTATGGCTACACCTTC
size: few; D: TRBD2; J: TRBJ2-1; V: TRBV28; CDR3: CASSSGGGARVNEQFF; DNA: TGTGCCAGCAGTTCCGGGGGGGGGGCGCGGGTCAATGAGCAGTTCTTC
size: few; D: .; J: TRBJ2-1; V: TRBV9; CDR3: CASSVELSEDNEQFF; DNA: TGTGCCAGCAGCGTAGAGCTATCCGAGGACAATGAGCAGTTCTTC
size: many; D: TRBD2; J: TRBJ2-1; V: TRBV11-2; CDR3: CASSLGASGRSSYNEQFF; DNA: TGTGCCAGCAGCTTAGGGGCTAGCGGACGGAGCTCCTACAATGAGCAGTTCTTC